These T cell receptor beta chains were read from a single sample in a study of blood T cells in healthy people across ages. TCRdb reprocessed the 5' RACE reads with MiXCR, giving one entry per CDR3 protein. The data show over 1,300,000 distinct CDR3 sequences, with approximately 63% seen just once and 6.7% held by the top ten. Sequencing was performed on blood. The receptors originated from a man aged 18 to 29 in good health. Both conserved end residues are part of each CDR3. A D gene is named only where the DNA matches it firmly.

TRBV9	TRBJ2-4	-	CASSEGFRDQEQYF
TRBV12-3/TRBV12-4	-	-	CASSVSRTLYEQYF
TRBV2	TRBJ2-7	TRBD2	CASSEWTSDTYEQYF
TRBV7-2	-	-	CASSLDLVEETQFF
TRBV29-1	TRBJ2-3	TRBD1	CSVRTGWGTDTQYF
TRBV7-2	TRBJ2-2	TRBD2	CASSLGGLASNTGELFF
TRBV15	TRBJ2-1	-	CATSSHDNEQFF
TRBV5-1	TRBJ1-4	-	CASSLWAGRDEKLFF
TRBV20-1	TRBJ2-1	-	CSATPGTTYNEQFF
TRBV4-1	-	-	CASSQEGLEGRPEQYF
TRBV15	TRBJ2-1	-	CATSRDRPGSGEQFF
TRBV9	TRBJ2-1	-	CASSVFGAGNEQFF
TRBV5-1	TRBJ2-1	TRBD1	CASSGITGALSSYNEQFF
TRBV29-1	TRBJ2-5	TRBD2	CSLRFVRERAETQYF
TRBV20-1	TRBJ2-3	TRBD2	CSAREIGLAGLDTQYF
TRBV29-1	TRBJ1-2	-	CSVNSRTYGYTF
TRBV28	TRBJ1-2	TRBD1	CASSFGTGVGYTF
TRBV13	TRBJ2-4	-	CASSVTAKQNIQYF
TRBV7-9	TRBJ2-6	TRBD1	CASRPGQGISGANVLTF
TRBV20-1	TRBJ2-2	TRBD1	CSARADRGPNTGELFF
TRBV24-1	TRBJ2-5	-	CATSDFQGHWYF
TRBV4-1	TRBJ2-3	TRBD2	CASSRQRSREAIDTQYF
TRBV7-8	TRBJ1-4	TRBD1	CASSLSGGQGQEKLFF
TRBV6-5	TRBJ2-7	-	CFAGSGMYEQYF
TRBV28	TRBJ1-2	-	CASSYPTPNYGYTF
TRBV20-1	TRBJ2-2	-	CSARTENTGELFF
TRBV6-5	-	TRBD2	CASRPGLVRSHEQYF
TRBV29-1	TRBJ2-7	-	CSVQIGGWNEQYF
TRBV6-6	TRBJ2-1	-	CASSYSHPNEQFF
TRBV14	TRBJ2-1	-	CASSQGPGTYYNEQFF
TRBV27	-	-	CASSFYLGETQYF
TRBV4-2	TRBJ2-1	-	CASVNGNEQFF
TRBV4-1	TRBJ2-1	TRBD1	CASSQELGQGFNEQFF
TRBV5-1	TRBJ2-3	-	CASSLAEASGSTDTQYF
TRBV5-1	TRBJ2-1	-	CASSPTVHYNEQFF
TRBV15	TRBJ1-1	-	CATSIRPATEAFF
TRBV18	TRBJ1-2	-	CASSAINVYGYTF
TRBV3-1	TRBJ1-6	TRBD1	CASSQGQTNSPLHF
TRBV3-1	TRBJ2-1	-	CASSHRRAWVQFF
TRBV7-6	TRBJ1-6	-	CASSLEGPISPLHF
TRBV7-9	TRBJ2-3	-	CASNLATDMQYF
TRBV7-2	TRBJ2-3	-	CASSSRQGGGLVQYF
TRBV9	TRBJ2-3	TRBD2	CASSQIAGLTDTQYF
TRBV11-2	TRBJ1-6	-	CASSFRGGENNSPLHF